This note documents a single T cell receptor (beta chain) sequence. It has no known antigen specificity. The record originates from a study of monozygotic twins with inflammatory bowel disease (dated by TCRdb to between 2018 and 2021). A note on the overall study: The complete study included around 30 monozygotic twin pairs: 19 IBD-discordant Danish pairs and nine German pairs, of which four were IBD-concordant and five were IBD-discordant. The search for disease-associated traits relied mainly on comparing, within discordant pairs, IBD patients with their genetically identical healthy co-twins. Each individual had, on average, about 151 000 unique TCRalpha sequences and 181 000 unique TCRbeta sequences available for analysis. The research as a whole found: Differing immunosuppressive treatments among patients may have added background noise and inter-individual variability to the repertoires. A decrease in TCRbeta repertoire diversity, as measured by inverse Simpson index, was observed in IBD patients compared with their healthy co-twins. Concordant and discordant twins showed no difference in repertoire similarity, possibly because of limited statistical power. Fewer clonotypes were shared with other individuals by IBD patients than by healthy twins, most markedly in patients showing signs of disease activity. Distinction between different T cell subtypes could not be achieved in the analysis. No single strong signal or clonotype linked to IBD turned up in the results, so the idea that one exists was not supported.

From each donor, a roughly 2.5 ml peripheral blood sample was collected into PAXgene tubes and stored at -80 degrees C. Without T cell sorting, total RNA was isolated from whole blood using the PAXgene blood miRNA kit on an automated QIAcube. Peripheral blood from monozygotic twin pairs concordant or discordant for inflammatory bowel disease was subjected to deep TCRalpha and TCRbeta repertoire profiling with unique molecular barcoding. Smoking habits were recorded for all twin pairs, and each individual was classified as a current, former or never smoker. Library method: 5' RACE. Preparation of each TCR library used approximately 3,700 ng of total RNA. For each sample, cDNA synthesis with SMARTScribe reverse transcriptase was split into eight separate reactions. During cDNA synthesis, template switching was used to introduce unique molecular identifiers that contained a 6-nucleotide sample barcode. TCRalpha and TCRbeta cDNA was amplified by two nested PCRs of around 16 and 10 cycles, with bead purification after each PCR. Before amplification, cDNA was treated with uracil DNA-glycosylase and purified using the QIAquick PCR purification kit. In the second PCR, Illumina TruSeq-compatible adapters and sample-specific barcodes were added. TapeStation and Qubit were used to check library quality and concentration, and around 5 ng of each library went into the pool. The pooled libraries were sequenced with 2 x 100 bp reads and custom sequencing primers on an Illumina HiSeq2500 single-index Rapid Run. As for the original processing: UMI-based consensus assembly with MiGEC version 1.2.6 was used to correct PCR and sequencing errors. MiXCR version 2.1.1 handled V(D)J alignment, clonotype assembly and CDR3 extraction. To normalise gene usage, clonotype sharing and MAIT/NKT TCR abundance, the analysis used the top 1000, 10 000 and 20 000 clonotypes per sample. Diversity was computed as the inverse Simpson index with the vegan R package after downsampling to 27 000 UMIs. Paired Mann-Whitney U tests were applied to discordant twin pairs, and Benjamini-Hochberg correction was used for multiple testing. TCRdb reprocessed the reads, reporting each CDR3 protein sequence once and no DNA. Clone size and V and J calls follow TCRdb, not the original study. The sample has 330,000 or so distinct CDR3 sequences on record. Of the sample, approximately 2% is held by the ten largest clones.

Sequences MNHEY (CDR1) and SVGEGT (CDR2) are obtained from the germline V gene. The CDR3 holds 18 amino acids from the cysteine to the phenylalanine. DNA was not recorded. Material for sequencing was blood. The chain employs TRBV6-2 or TRBV6-3 and TRBJ1-5; as DNA is missing, the TRBD1 call by TCRdb cannot be tested. The receptor comes from a human donor with ulcerative colitis or Crohn's disease, or a healthy co-twin of an affected twin (not recorded which). The CDR3 reads as follows: CASSYTTGKEEGNQPQHF.